This T cell receptor beta chain was recovered during a study of PD-1 blockade in classical Hodgkin lymphoma. Across the study: Patients were treated with nivolumab at 3 mg/kg, and this was given intravenously every 2 weeks.

Some clones are missing from TCRdb's copy, which holds only in-frame ones; the method was immunoSEQ multiplex PCR. The table shows around 60,000 clones, with 70% to 90% occurring only once. Study results and limitations: Compared with healthy donors, newly diagnosed patients reportedly showed lower baseline TCR diversity.

Points on this clone: Its cognate antigen is unknown.

Stated time point: cycle 4 day 1 (C4D1), after about 6 weeks of nivolumab. Every single patient, without exception, relapsed after autologous stem cell transplantation, and brentuximab vedotin exposure varied. The source is a human donor with classical Hodgkin lymphoma. The specimen was peripheral blood mononuclear cells (PBMCs), collected before the fourth cycle of nivolumab.

Here the CDR3 reads CASSVPSDSSGEATDTQYF. CDR3 sequence (DNA): TGCGCCAGCAGCGTTCCCTCGGACTCTAGCGGGGAGGCCACAGATACGCAGTATTTT. The chain uses TRBV5-1 and TRBJ2-3, with TRBD2 matching 9 bases. V gave up 4 bases and J gave up 2 bases; unmatched junction bases: 17. The CDR3 length is 19 residues. Germline V gene sequence: CDR1 SGHRS, CDR2 YFSETQ.